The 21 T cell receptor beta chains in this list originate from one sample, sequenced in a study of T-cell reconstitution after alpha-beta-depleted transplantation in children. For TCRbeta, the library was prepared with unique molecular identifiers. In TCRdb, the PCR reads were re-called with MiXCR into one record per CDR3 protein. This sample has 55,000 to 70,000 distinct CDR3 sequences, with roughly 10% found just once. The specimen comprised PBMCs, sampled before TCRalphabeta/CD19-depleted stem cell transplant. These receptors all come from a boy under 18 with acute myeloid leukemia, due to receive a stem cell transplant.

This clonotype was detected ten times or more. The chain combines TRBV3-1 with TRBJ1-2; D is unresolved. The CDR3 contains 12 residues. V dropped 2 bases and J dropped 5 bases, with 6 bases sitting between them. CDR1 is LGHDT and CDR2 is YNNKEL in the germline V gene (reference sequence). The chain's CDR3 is CASSQNLYGYTF. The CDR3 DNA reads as TGTGCCAGCAGCCAAAATTTATATGGCTACACCTTC.

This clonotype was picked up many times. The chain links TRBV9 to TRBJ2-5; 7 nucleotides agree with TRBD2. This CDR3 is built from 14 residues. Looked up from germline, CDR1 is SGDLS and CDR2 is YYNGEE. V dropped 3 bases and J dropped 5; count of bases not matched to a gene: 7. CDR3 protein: CASSGGGNRETQYF. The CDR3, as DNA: TGTGCCAGCAGCGGGGGGGGGAACCGCGAGACCCAGTACTTC.

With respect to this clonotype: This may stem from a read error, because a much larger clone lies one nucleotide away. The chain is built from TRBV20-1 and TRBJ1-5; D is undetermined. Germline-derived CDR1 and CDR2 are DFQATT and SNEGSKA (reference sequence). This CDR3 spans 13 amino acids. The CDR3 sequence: CSARDPGYQPRHF. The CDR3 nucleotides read TGCAGTGCTAGAGATCCTGGGTATCAGCCCCGGCATTTT.

CDR3 sequence reads: CASSLLSGGSSYNEQFF. The CDR3 nucleotides read TGTGCCAGCAGTTTATTAAGCGGGGGAAGCTCCTACAATGAGCAGTTCTTC. The rearrangement links TRBV28 to TRBJ2-1; 8 bases map to TRBD2. This CDR3 contains 17 residues. V was clipped by 1 base and J by 0 bases; unmatched bases: 5. Germline V gene data show CDR1 as MDHEN and CDR2 as SYDVKM.

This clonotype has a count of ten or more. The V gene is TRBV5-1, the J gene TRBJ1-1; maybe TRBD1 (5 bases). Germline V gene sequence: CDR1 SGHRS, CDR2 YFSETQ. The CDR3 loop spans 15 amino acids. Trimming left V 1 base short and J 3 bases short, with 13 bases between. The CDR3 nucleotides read TGCGCCAGCAGCTTGAAGTTCAGGGAAGACACTGAAGCTTTCTTT. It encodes CASSLKFREDTEAFF.

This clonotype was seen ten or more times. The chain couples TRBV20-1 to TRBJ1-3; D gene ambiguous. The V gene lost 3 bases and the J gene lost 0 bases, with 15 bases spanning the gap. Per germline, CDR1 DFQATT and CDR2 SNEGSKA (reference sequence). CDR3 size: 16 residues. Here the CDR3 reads CSASPPDGFSGNTIYF. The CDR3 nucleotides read TGCAGTGCTAGTCCCCCCGACGGGTTCTCTGGAAACACCATATATTTT.

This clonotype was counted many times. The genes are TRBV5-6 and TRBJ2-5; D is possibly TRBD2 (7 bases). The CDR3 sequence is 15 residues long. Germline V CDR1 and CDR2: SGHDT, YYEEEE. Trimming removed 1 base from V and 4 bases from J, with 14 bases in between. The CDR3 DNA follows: TGTGCCAGCAGCTTGTCACAGGGAGGGGTAGAGACCCAGTACTTC. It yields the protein CASSLSQGGVETQYF.

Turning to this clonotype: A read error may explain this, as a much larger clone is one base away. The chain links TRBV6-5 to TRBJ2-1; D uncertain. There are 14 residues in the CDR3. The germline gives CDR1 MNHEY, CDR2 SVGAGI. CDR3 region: CASRYSVESDEQFF. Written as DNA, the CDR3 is TGTGCCAGCAGATACTCGGTAGAATCTGATGAGCAGTTCTTC.

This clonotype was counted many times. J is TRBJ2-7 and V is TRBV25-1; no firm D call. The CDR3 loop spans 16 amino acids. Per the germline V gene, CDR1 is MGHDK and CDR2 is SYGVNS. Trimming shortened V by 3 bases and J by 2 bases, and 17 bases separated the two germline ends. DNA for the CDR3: TGTGCCAGCAGTGACTTCGGCAGTGACGACACCTACGAGCAGTACTTC. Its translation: CASSDFGSDDTYEQYF.

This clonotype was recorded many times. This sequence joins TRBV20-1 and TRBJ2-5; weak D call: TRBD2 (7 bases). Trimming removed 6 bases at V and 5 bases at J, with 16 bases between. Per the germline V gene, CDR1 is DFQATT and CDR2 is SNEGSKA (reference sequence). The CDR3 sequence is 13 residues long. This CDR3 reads CSAFRGAEETQYF. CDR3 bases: TGCAGTGCCTTTCGGGGGGCGGAGGAGACCCAGTACTTC.

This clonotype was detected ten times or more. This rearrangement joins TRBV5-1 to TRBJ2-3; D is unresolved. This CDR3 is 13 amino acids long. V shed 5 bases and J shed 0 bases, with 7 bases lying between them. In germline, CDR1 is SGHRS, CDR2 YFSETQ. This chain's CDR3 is CASRSPSTDTQYF. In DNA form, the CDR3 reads TGCGCCAGCAGGTCCCCTAGCACAGATACGCAGTATTTT.

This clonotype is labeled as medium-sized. CDR3 sequence: CASSFSGSILYGYTF. The CDR3 region has the DNA TGTGCCAGCAGCTTCTCGGGGTCCATACTCTATGGCTACACCTTC. The rearrangement joins TRBV7-2 to TRBJ1-2; D call uncertain. Germline lookup yields CDR1 SGHTA and CDR2 FQGNSA. V was shortened by 3 bases and J by 4 bases, with 15 bases between the two germline ends. This CDR3 is built from 15 residues.

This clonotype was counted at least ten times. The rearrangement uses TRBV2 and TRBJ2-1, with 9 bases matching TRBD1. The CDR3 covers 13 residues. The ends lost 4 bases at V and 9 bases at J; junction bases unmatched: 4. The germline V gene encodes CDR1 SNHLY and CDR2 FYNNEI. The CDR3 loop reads CASSGTGVSEQFF. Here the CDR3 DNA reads TGTGCCAGCAGTGGGACAGGGGTGAGTGAGCAGTTCTTC. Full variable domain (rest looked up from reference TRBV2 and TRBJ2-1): EPEVTQTPSHQVTQMGQEVILRCVPISNHLYFYWYRQILGQKVEFLVSFYNNEISEKSEIFDDQFSVERPDGSNFTLKIRSTKLEDSAMYFCASSGTGVSEQFFGPGTRLTVL.

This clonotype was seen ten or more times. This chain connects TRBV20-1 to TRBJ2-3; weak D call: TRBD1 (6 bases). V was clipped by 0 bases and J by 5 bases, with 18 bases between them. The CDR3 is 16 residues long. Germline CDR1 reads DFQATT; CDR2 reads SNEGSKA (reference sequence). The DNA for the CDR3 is TGCAGTGCTAGAGATCCTAGGGGGTCACGGGTAGATACGCAGTATTTT. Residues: CSARDPRGSRVDTQYF.

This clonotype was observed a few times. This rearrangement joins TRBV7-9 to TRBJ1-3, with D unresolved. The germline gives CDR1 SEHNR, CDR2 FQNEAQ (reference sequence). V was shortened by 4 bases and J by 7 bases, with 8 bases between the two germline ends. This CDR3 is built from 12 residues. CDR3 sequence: CASSSSLNTIYF. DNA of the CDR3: TGTGCCAGCAGCTCGTCACTTAACACCATATATTTT.

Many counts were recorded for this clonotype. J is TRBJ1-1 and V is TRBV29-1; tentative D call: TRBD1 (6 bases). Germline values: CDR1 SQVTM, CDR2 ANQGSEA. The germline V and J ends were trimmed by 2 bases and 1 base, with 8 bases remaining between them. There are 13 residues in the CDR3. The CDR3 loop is CSVERGANTEAFF. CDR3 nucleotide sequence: TGCAGCGTTGAACGGGGGGCGAACACTGAAGCTTTCTTT. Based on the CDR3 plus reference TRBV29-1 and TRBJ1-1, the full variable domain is SAVISQKPSRDICQRGTSLTIQCQVDSQVTMMFWYRQQPGQSLTLIATANQGSEATYESGFVIDKFPISRPNLTFSTLTVSNMSPEDSSIYLCSVERGANTEAFFGQGTRLTVV.

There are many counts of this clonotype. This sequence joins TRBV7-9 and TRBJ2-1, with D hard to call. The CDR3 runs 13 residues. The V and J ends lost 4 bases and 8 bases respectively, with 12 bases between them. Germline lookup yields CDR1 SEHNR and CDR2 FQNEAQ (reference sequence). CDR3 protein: CASSSPNMYEQFF. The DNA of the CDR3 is TGTGCCAGCAGCTCTCCAAATATGTATGAGCAGTTCTTC.

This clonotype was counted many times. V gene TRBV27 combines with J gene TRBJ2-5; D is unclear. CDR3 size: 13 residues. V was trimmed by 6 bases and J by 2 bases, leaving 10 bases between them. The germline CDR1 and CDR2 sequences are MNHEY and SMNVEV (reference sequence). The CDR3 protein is CASSPQGQETQYF. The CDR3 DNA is TGTGCCAGCAGCCCCCAAGGGCAAGAGACCCAGTACTTC.

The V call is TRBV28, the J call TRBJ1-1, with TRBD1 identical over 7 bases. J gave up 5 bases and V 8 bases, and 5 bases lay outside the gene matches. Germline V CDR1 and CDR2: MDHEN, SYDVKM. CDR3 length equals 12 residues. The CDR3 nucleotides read TGTGCCAGCGTAGGGGGCTTTACTGAAGCTTTCTTT. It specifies CASVGGFTEAFF.

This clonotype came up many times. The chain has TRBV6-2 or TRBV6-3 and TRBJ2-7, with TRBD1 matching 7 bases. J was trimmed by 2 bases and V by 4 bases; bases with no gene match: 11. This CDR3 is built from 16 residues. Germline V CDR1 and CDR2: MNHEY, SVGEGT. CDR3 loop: CASSSPGGQTTYEQYF. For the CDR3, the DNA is TGTGCCAGCAGTTCCCCTGGGGGACAGACCACCTACGAGCAGTACTTC.

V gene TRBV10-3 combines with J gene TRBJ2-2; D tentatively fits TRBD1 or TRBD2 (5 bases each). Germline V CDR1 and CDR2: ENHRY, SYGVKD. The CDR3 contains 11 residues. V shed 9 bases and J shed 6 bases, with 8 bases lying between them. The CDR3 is CAMGPPGELFF. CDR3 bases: TGTGCCATGGGACCCCCCGGGGAGCTGTTTTTT.